The rows below give T cell receptor beta chains drawn from one sample of a study of T cells expressing NK-cell markers. TCRdb re-called the 5' RACE reads and catalogs CDR3 proteins one per entry, DNA excluded. This sample's table reports 300,000 to 450,000 distinct CDR3 sequences. Sequenced input: blood T cells: a sorted CD56 or NKG2C T cell subset, CD4+ or CD8+ T cells, or bulk PBMC T cells (not recorded which). The receptors were gathered from a man aged 18 to 70 in good health. CDR3s include the opening cysteine and the closing phenylalanine or tryptophan.

TRBV9	TRBJ2-5	CASSAREETQYF
TRBV20-1	TRBJ2-1	CSARSSGGADNEQFF
TRBV2	TRBJ1-2	CASILRGTSYTF
TRBV29-1	TRBJ2-1	CSVEGGAGGFYNEQFF
TRBV7-3	TRBJ2-2	CASSPPAGGANTGELFF
TRBV19	TRBJ1-4	CASSIGPSNEKLFF
TRBV29-1	TRBJ1-4	CSVADQRGTNEKLFF
TRBV7-2	TRBJ2-3	CASSKRTFSTDTQYF
TRBV6-1	TRBJ1-2	CASSEGVGGYGYTF
TRBV5-1	TRBJ2-7	CASSQGYLGYEQYF
TRBV2	TRBJ2-3	CASIGMGRTTPDTQYF
TRBV28	TRBJ1-1	CASSPPGDTEAFF
TRBV12-3/TRBV12-4	TRBJ2-3	CASGNSGGVGDTQYF
TRBV7-2	TRBJ1-2	CASSPSPSGYTF